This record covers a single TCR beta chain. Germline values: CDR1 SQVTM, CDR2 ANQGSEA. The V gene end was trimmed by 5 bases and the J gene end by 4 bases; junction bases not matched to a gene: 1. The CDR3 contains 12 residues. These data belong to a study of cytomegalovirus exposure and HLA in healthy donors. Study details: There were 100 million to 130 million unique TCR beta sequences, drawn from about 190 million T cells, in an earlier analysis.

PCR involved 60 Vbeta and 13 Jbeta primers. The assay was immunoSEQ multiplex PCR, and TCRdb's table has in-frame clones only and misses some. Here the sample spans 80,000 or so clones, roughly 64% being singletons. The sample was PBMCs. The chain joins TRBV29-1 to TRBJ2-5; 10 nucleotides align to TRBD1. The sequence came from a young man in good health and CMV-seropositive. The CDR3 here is CSVWTGGETQYF. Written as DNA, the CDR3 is TGCAGCGTTTGGACAGGGGGAGAGACCCAGTACTTC. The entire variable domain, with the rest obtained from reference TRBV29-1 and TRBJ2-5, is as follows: SAVISQKPSRDICQRGTSLTIQCQVDSQVTMMFWYRQQPGQSLTLIATANQGSEATYESGFVIDKFPISRPNLTFSTLTVSNMSPEDSSIYLCSVWTGGETQYFGPGTRLLVL.